Following are 4 T cell receptor beta chains from one sample sequenced in a study of neurological immune-mediated disorders. The sample's time point: longitudinal time-point 3. TCRdb recomputed calls from the 5' RACE reads with MiXCR, one row per CDR3 protein. The data contain tens of thousands of distinct CDR3 sequences, approximately 13% of them singletons. The sequenced sample consisted of PBMCs. Every receptor here comes from a man aged 30 to 45 in good health.

This clonotype was detected ten times or more. The chain combines TRBV7-8 with TRBJ2-5; D is undetermined. The CDR3 contains 11 residues. CDR1 SGHVS and CDR2 FQNEAQ come from the germline V gene. With 5 bases removed from V and 4 bases from J, the gap between germline ends came to 5 bases. The CDR3 reads CASSPGETQYF. CDR3 bases: TGTGCCAGCAGCCCCGGAGAGACCCAGTACTTC. Drawing the rest from reference TRBV7-8 and TRBJ2-5, the complete variable domain is GAGVSQSPRYKVAKRGQDVALRCDPISGHVSLFWYQQALGQGPEFLTYFQNEAQLDKSGLPSDRFFAERPEGSVSTLKIQRTQQEDSAVYLCASSPGETQYFGPGTRLLVL.

In this sample, this clonotype turned up many times. The V gene is TRBV21-1, the J gene TRBJ2-2; the D call of TRBD1 is as the table states it, not checked on the DNA. TRBV21-1 is labeled a pseudogene. This CDR3 has 14 residues. CDR3 sequence reads: CASSKGDSTGELFF. In DNA, the CDR3 is TGTGCCAGCAGCAAAGGGGACAGTACCGGGGAGCTGTTTTTT.

This clonotype came up many times. This chain uses TRBV19 with TRBJ2-1; 8 positions match TRBD2. Germline trimming cut 1 base from V and 2 bases from J; bases unmatched to any gene: 4. This CDR3 has 16 residues. Germline assignment: CDR1 LNHDA and CDR2 SQIVND (reference sequence). This CDR3 reads CASSIVPAGAYNEQFF. The DNA of the CDR3 is TGTGCCAGTAGTATAGTTCCAGCGGGAGCCTACAATGAGCAGTTCTTC.

The CDR3 region is CASSPGGLATYEQYF. In nucleotides, the CDR3 is TGCGCCAGCAGCCCGGGCGGACTAGCCACCTACGAGCAGTACTTC. The rearrangement uses TRBV5-1 and TRBJ2-7, with 8 bases that match TRBD2. There are 15 residues in the CDR3. The J segment lost 2 bases and the V segment lost 4 bases, leaving 8 bases of the junction unmatched. CDR1 SGHRS and CDR2 YFSETQ come from the germline V gene.